This T cell receptor beta chain is from a study of early T cells in non-severe SARS-CoV-2 infection. Background on the study: Bulk RNA isolated from unsorted whole blood underwent sequencing; chains were not paired.

Study-level points and caveats: Missing private and CD4 specificities, VDJdb matching favored anti-spike CD8 responses.

In its sample, this clonotype was seen a few times. Its antigen is not known. J gave up 0 bases and V 8 bases, and 9 bases lay outside the gene matches. Germline lookup yields CDR1 MNHNY and CDR2 SVGAGI (reference sequence). CDR3 length: 15 residues. Each cDNA molecule carried a unique molecular identifier. TCRdb re-called the 5' RACE reads through MiXCR, storing one row per CDR3 protein. The sample has approximately 77,000 distinct CDR3 sequences; 15% to 19% are singletons. Material for sequencing was whole blood. The source is an adult who was a healthcare worker with PCR-confirmed SARS-CoV-2 infection or an uninfected control (not recorded which). V usage is TRBV6-6 and J usage is TRBJ1-1; 7 bases match TRBD1. In DNA, the CDR3 is TGTGCCAGCGGAGGGGGCGGACGGTTGAACACTGAAGCTTTCTTT. Protein: CASGGGGRLNTEAFF.